This note documents a single TCR beta chain sequence. This sample is drawn from a study of OX40 agonist ivuxolimab in advanced cancers. Sequencing used immunoSEQ multiplex PCR; TCRdb keeps in-frame clones, though not all of them. This sample has fewer than 85,000 clones; approximately 92% occur once, and the top ten carry about 9.1%. Sample: CD4+ or CD8+ T cells sorted from blood, taken in a trial of the OX40 agonist ivuxolimab. The clonotype comes from an adult with an advanced solid tumor such as melanoma, head and neck, liver or kidney cancer.

The CDR3 DNA sequence: TGTGCCTGGAGACTTGAAGGTACCCTCCACTTT. Amino acid sequence: CAWRLEGTLHF. V gene TRBV30 combines with J gene TRBJ1-6; D is undetermined. Trimming removed 3 bases at V and 14 bases at J, with 11 bases between. The CDR3 loop spans 11 amino acids. Germline-derived CDR1 and CDR2 are GTSNPN and SVGIG (reference sequence).